This T cell receptor (beta chain) was obtained from a study of blood T cell repertoires in COVID-19. The table came from immunoSEQ multiplex PCR; TCRdb's copy has only in-frame clones and leaves some out. Here the sample spans about 70,000 clones, approximately 83% being singletons. Germline V gene data show CDR1 as SNHLY and CDR2 as FYNNEI. This CDR3 is built from 12 residues. Trimming stripped 6 bases from V and 8 bases from J, with 13 bases between. This clone came up once. The chain carries TRBV2 and TRBJ1-2; tentatively, D is TRBD1 (5 bases). This TCR was recovered from a human donor in a cohort sampled during active COVID-19. Sequencing was carried out using peripheral blood. CDR3 region: CASRPGGGGYTF. CDR3 sequence (DNA): TGTGCCAGCAGACCTGGCGGGGGGGGCTACACCTTC.